The 20 T cell receptor beta chains presented below share a single source sample, sequenced in a study of T-cell reconstitution after alpha-beta-depleted transplantation in children. Unique molecular identifiers were used in preparing the TCRbeta library. A single record per CDR3 protein comes from TCRdb applying MiXCR to the PCR reads. The sample has approximately 300,000 distinct CDR3 sequences, over 9.5% seen once. This specimen was PBMCs, taken before TCRalphabeta/CD19-depleted stem cell transplant. The origin of the receptors is a boy younger than two with acute myeloid leukemia, due to receive a stem cell transplant.

This clonotype has a handful of counts. The genes are TRBV6-2 or TRBV6-3 and TRBJ1-6; TRBD1 matches at 7 bases. J lost 8 bases, V lost 5 bases, and 21 bases had no gene match. Germline CDR1 MNHEY, CDR2 SVGEGT. CDR3 length: 19 residues. CDR3 nucleotides: TGTGCCAGCAGTAACCCGACGGACAGGAGGTCAGGGAGAGATTCACCCCTCCACTTT. This encodes CASSNPTDRRSGRDSPLHF.

This chain uses TRBV11-2 with TRBJ2-1; 10 nucleotides align to TRBD2. CDR3 length: 16 residues. Germline assignment: CDR1 SGHAT and CDR2 FQNNGV. Losses at the gene ends were 3 bases for V and 6 bases for J; bases not matched to a gene: 8. CDR3 nucleotide sequence: TGTGCCAGCAGCTTTTATCCTAGCGGGGGTGTCAATGAGCAGTTCTTC. Translating it yields CASSFYPSGGVNEQFF.

This clonotype was found many times. The V and J genes are TRBV5-1 and TRBJ2-1; 14 bases are shared with TRBD2. The V gene's germline CDR1 is SGHRS and CDR2 YFSETQ. Trimming took 4 bases from V and 10 from J; bases not matched to a gene: 7. The CDR3 contains 15 residues. The CDR3 is CASSLTSGGAKEQFF. The DNA for the CDR3 is TGCGCCAGCAGCCTGACTAGCGGGGGGGCCAAAGAGCAGTTCTTC.

This clonotype showed up many times. The chain is built from TRBV4-3 and TRBJ2-2, with 9 bases matching TRBD2. Germline loops: CDR1 LGHNA, CDR2 YSLEER. The CDR3 is 17 amino acids. V was pared by 0 bases and J by 4 bases, with 6 bases of the junction left unmatched. Written as DNA, the CDR3 is TGCGCCAGCAGCCAAGATTTTAGCGGGAGCGTCACCGGGGAGCTGTTTTTT. It specifies CASSQDFSGSVTGELFF.

This chain uses TRBV9 with TRBJ2-5, with 7 nucleotides matching TRBD2. The CDR3 has 15 amino acids. J lost 4 bases, V lost 4 bases, and 10 bases had no gene match. Germline values: CDR1 SGDLS, CDR2 YYNGEE. The CDR3 protein is CASSPNGGSGETQYF. The CDR3 DNA reads as TGTGCCAGCAGCCCGAACGGGGGGTCAGGAGAGACCCAGTACTTC.

This clonotype has just a few counts. An end of the junction does not agree with germline; a read error may underlie this. V is TRBV20-1 and J is TRBJ2-7; TRBD1 aligns across 9 bases. The length of the CDR3 is 11 residues. Per germline, CDR1 DFQATT and CDR2 SNEGSKA (reference sequence). CDR3: CSARGRDRENF. In nucleotides, the CDR3 is TGCAGTGCTAGAGGACGGGACAGGGAGAACTTC.

This clonotype was seen many times. The chain is built from TRBV24-1 and TRBJ2-4, with 7 positions matching TRBD1. The CDR3 contains 17 residues. Trimming at V came to 4 bases and at J to 0 bases, leaving 8 bases not matched to a gene. The germline V gene has CDR1 KGHDR and CDR2 SFDVKD. The CDR3 reads CATSDYDRVQAKNIQYF. CDR3 DNA sequence: TGTGCCACCAGTGACTACGACAGGGTCCAAGCCAAAAACATTCAGTACTTC.

This clonotype was observed a few times. The genes are TRBV3-1 and TRBJ2-5; TRBD1 might be the D (5 bases). Trimming stripped 1 base from V and 1 base from J, with 7 bases between. The CDR3 totals 14 residues. Germline loops: CDR1 LGHDT, CDR2 YNNKEL (reference sequence). The CDR3 loop is CASSQGRGQETQYF. The DNA for the CDR3 is TGTGCCAGCAGCCAAGGAAGGGGCCAAGAGACCCAGTACTTC.

In this sample, this clonotype turned up a few times. This chain uses TRBV27 with TRBJ2-4, with D perhaps assigned TRBD1 or TRBD2 (5 bases each). Trimming left V 1 base short and J 0 bases short, with 16 bases between. Germline V gives CDR1 MNHEY, CDR2 SMNVEV (reference sequence). The CDR3 spans 18 residues. The CDR3 loop reads CASSLYGGKGRAKNIQYF. DNA of the CDR3: TGTGCCAGCAGTTTATATGGGGGAAAAGGTCGAGCCAAAAACATTCAGTACTTC.

For this clonotype: A clone one base away is much larger, so this may be a read error. This chain connects TRBV28 to TRBJ1-1, with D tentatively TRBD1 (6 bases). The CDR3 extends over 17 amino acids. The V end was cut by 5 bases, the J end by 5 bases, with 24 bases between. The germline V gene has CDR1 MDHEN and CDR2 SYDVKM. The CDR3 spells CASSRFFPGTQGTEAFF. The CDR3 region has the DNA TGTGCCAGCAGTCGATTTTTCCCCGGGACGCAGGGGACTGAAGCTTTCTTT.

With regard to this clonotype: The junction departs from the called germline gene at one end, perhaps through a read error. This chain joins TRBV7-2 and TRBJ2-3; D is possibly TRBD1 (6 bases). Germline V lookup: CDR1 SGHTA, CDR2 FQGNSA. CDR3 size: 15 residues. The CDR3 DNA reads as TGTGCCAGCAGCCGACGGACAGCCTACACAGTTACGCAGTATTTT. Residues: CASSRRTAYTVTQYF.

This clonotype was counted many times. The chain recombines TRBV7-8 with TRBJ2-3; TRBD1 aligns across 7 bases. The CDR3 is 13 residues long. J was trimmed by 7 bases and V by 5 bases; bases with no gene match: 6. Germline V CDR1 and CDR2: SGHVS, FQNEAQ. CDR3 residues: CASSVGTVNTQYF. CDR3 sequence (DNA): TGTGCCAGCAGCGTCGGGACAGTTAATACGCAGTATTTT.

This clonotype occurred many times. The chain combines TRBV6-1 with TRBJ2-2; weak D call: TRBD1 (5 bases). This CDR3 is built from 12 residues. V dropped 6 bases and J dropped 7 bases, with 9 bases sitting between them. Germline CDR1 reads MNHNS; CDR2 reads SASEGT. CDR3 coding DNA: TGTGCCAGCAGGAAGCAGGGCGGGGAGCTGTTTTTT. Its translation is CASRKQGGELFF.

There are many counts of this clonotype. The chain recombines TRBV3-1 with TRBJ1-2, with D possibly matching TRBD1 (6 bases). Trimming took off 4 bases at V and 0 bases at J, with 9 bases between the two ends. This CDR3 region has 14 residues. Germline V gene data show CDR1 as LGHDT and CDR2 as YNNKEL (reference sequence). The CDR3 coding sequence is TGTGCCAGCAGCCTCCGGACAGCTAACTATGGCTACACCTTC. It is translated as CASSLRTANYGYTF.

This clonotype was observed many times. The chain combines TRBV11-2 with TRBJ2-7; D unclear. Trimming shortened V by 2 bases and J by 0 bases, and 8 bases separated the two germline ends. CDR1 and CDR2 (germline): SGHAT, FQNNGV. CDR3 length: 14 amino acids. The CDR3 bases are TGTGCCAGCAGCTTAACGGCCCTCTCCTACGAGCAGTACTTC. Its protein is CASSLTALSYEQYF.

This clonotype occurred many times. Relative to the germline gene, one junction end is altered; a read error may explain this. This sequence joins TRBV20-1 and TRBJ1-5, with 7 bases aligning to TRBD1. The CDR3 length is 14 residues. CDR1 is DFQATT, CDR2 SNEGSKA, per germline (reference sequence). CDR3 nucleotide sequence: TGCAGGGCTAGAACAGGGGACAGCAATCAGCCCCAGCATTTT. Its protein product is CRARTGDSNQPQHF.

This clonotype was detected a few times. V gene TRBV5-1 combines with J gene TRBJ2-5; 8 bases are a match to TRBD2. Germline V gene data show CDR1 as SGHRS and CDR2 as YFSETQ. The CDR3 runs to 16 residues. J lost 3 bases, V lost 5 bases, and 12 bases had no gene match. The CDR3: CASSSTGGAGKETQYF. CDR3 sequence (DNA): TGCGCCAGCAGTTCTACCGGGGGGGCTGGGAAAGAGACCCAGTACTTC.

V gene TRBV4-1 combines with J gene TRBJ2-3; 8 positions agree with TRBD2. The CDR3 totals 15 residues. Germline V gives CDR1 MGHRA, CDR2 YSYEKL. The trim removed 0 bases at V and 4 bases at J, leaving 3 bases unmatched. This CDR3 is CASSQDDGGADTQYF. CDR3 bases: TGCGCCAGCAGCCAAGATGACGGGGGGGCAGATACGCAGTATTTT.

This chain joins TRBV28 and TRBJ2-7, with 12 bases aligning to TRBD1. This CDR3 comprises 15 residues. V dropped 10 bases and J dropped 2; count of bases not matched to a gene: 9. Germline assignment: CDR1 MDHEN and CDR2 SYDVKM. CDR3 in DNA: TGTGCCACCAGATGGGACAGGGGGCCCACCTACGAGCAGTACTTC. The encoded protein is CATRWDRGPTYEQYF.

This clonotype has at least ten counts. This chain links TRBV5-1 with TRBJ2-3, with 8 bases fitting TRBD1. The V gene end was trimmed by 1 base and the J gene end by 4 bases; junction bases not matched to a gene: 8. Germline V gene sequence: CDR1 SGHRS, CDR2 YFSETQ. The CDR3 length is 16 residues. CDR3 coding DNA: TGCGCCAGCAGCTTGACTCGGGACAGGACCGCAGATACGCAGTATTTT. Its protein is CASSLTRDRTADTQYF.